The subject of this entry is one TCR beta chain. It has no known antigen specificity. Base qualities were left out, and no much larger clone turns up one base away. This specimen comes from a study of T cells in tuberculosis (dated by TCRdb to 2016 to 2019). General notes on the study: To characterize T cells specific for the mycobacterial lipid antigen glucose monomycolate (GMM), the study used CD1B tetramers together with high-throughput TCR immunosequencing. A South African clinical cohort compared IGRA-negative adolescents, IGRA-positive adolescents with latent tuberculosis and adults with active tuberculosis, approximately ten per group.

TCR libraries were generated with the immunoSEQ multiplex PCR assay, using TCR-beta and/or TCR-alpha/delta assays for each sample. Amplified TCR libraries were sequenced on the Illumina high-throughput platform. In the source study's methods: Clustering and dimensionality reduction relied on pairwise TCRdist distances among GMM-specific receptors from T cells that were either sorted ex vivo or expanded in vitro. Each clinical repertoire was scored by mean NN-distance, the average TCRdist to the nearest 10% of tetramer-positive reference sequences. GEM TCR motif frequency was calculated as the fraction of unique TCRs that matched known GEM sequences by V/J usage and CDR3 length. Linear discriminant analysis with leave-one-out cross-validation, implemented in scikit-learn, was used to classify active tuberculosis. The table was pulled from immuneACCESS by TCRdb, which kept in-frame rearrangements only. Such tables lose some clones; where checked, under half of the loss comes from unresolved V genes, and the rest has no known cause. V, J and clone size reflect that table, while D and trimming were determined from the DNA. This sample lists around 26,000 clones; around 94% were detected once. About a sixth of the sample comes from the top ten.

What the authors observed across the whole study: An accuracy of about 90% (AUROC about 0.91) was reached by a classifier using the diverse GMM-specific repertoire, compared with 70% to 75% accuracy when GEM motif frequencies were used. The smaller NN-distances were partly driven by shorter CDR3-alpha lengths in active tuberculosis patients, and the difference for TCR-beta did not reach statistical significance. Smaller mean NN-distances to GMM-specific TCRs were observed in active tuberculosis TCR-alpha repertoires than in IGRA-negative controls, suggesting clonal expansion of GMM-specific TCRs. Clinical samples were selected based on the availability of cryopreserved specimens, with adults included as active tuberculosis cases and adolescents included as controls.

At study entry, a tuberculin skin test and the QuantiFERON-TB GOLD In-Tube IGRA were used to screen adolescents for latent tuberculosis infection. Immunosequencing was performed on unsorted cryopreserved PBMC and covered around 100,000 T cells per clinical donor on average. Eleven high schools in the Worcester region of the Western Cape, South Africa, served as enrollment sites for adolescents aged 12 to 18 years. Ten adolescents infected with M. tuberculosis and roughly 10 uninfected adolescents were chosen and matched for age and sex. Adolescent PBMC were isolated from freshly drawn heparinized blood by density centrifugation and cryopreserved. The germline ends are 14 bases apart after V is trimmed by 6 bases and J by 8 bases. The CDR3 goes from the cysteine to the phenylalanine over 13 residues. The entry retains the CDR3 DNA only, 39 bases that are in frame from base 1. The germline V gene (reference sequence) yields MNHEY for CDR1 and SMNVEV for CDR2.

The sequenced sample was PBMCs. The receptor's source is a donor aged 10 to 29 with latent tuberculosis or without tuberculosis infection. Some clones in this sample may be carry-over from other donors' samples. This sequence uses TRBV27 and TRBJ1-3; no D gene call is confident. This receptor carries the CDR3 CASRSPGLDTIYF. The DNA reads TGTGCCAGCAGATCTCCTGGCCTCGACACCATATATTTT.